This section outlines one TCR beta chain sequence together with its context. The data are from a study of blood T cell repertoires in COVID-19. Study in general: Acute-phase and convalescent COVID-19 samples originated in the United States, Italy and Spain. Nucleic acid was either cDNA or gDNA, and it came from T cells, B-cell-depleted T cells, or PBMCs.

Per the original methods: Reference gene primer amplification gave estimated nucleated cell counts. Assay used: immunoSEQ multiplex PCR; TCRdb lists only in-frame clones, some missing. V and J calls and clone size are given by that table; D and trimming were obtained from the DNA. The table lists about half a million clones, 80% to 90% of them singletons. The CDR3 totals 16 residues. Per the germline V gene, CDR1 is MNHEY and CDR2 is SMNVEV (reference sequence). Trimming left V 1 base short and J 5 bases short, with 14 bases between. This TCR came from a human donor in a cohort sampled during active COVID-19. The sequenced material came from peripheral blood. The chain employs TRBV27 and TRBJ2-2; D remains ambiguous. The CDR3 DNA is TGTGCCAGCAGTTTATTAACCATTCTAGGTACCGGGGAGCTGTTTTTT. Amino acids: CASSLLTILGTGELFF.